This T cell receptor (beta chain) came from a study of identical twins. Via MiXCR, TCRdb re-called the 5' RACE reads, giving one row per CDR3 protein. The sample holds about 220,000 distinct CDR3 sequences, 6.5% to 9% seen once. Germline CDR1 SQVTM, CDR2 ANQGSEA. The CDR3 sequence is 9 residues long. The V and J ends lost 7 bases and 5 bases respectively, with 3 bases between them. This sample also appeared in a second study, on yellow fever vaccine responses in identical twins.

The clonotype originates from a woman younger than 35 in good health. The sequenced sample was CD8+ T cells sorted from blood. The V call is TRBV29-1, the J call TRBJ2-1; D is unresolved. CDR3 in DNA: TGCAGCGGAGACAATGAGCAGTTCTTC. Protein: CSGDNEQFF.